The rows below give T cell receptor beta chains drawn from one sample of a study of T cell responses to AZD1222 COVID-19 vaccine. Here immunoSEQ multiplex PCR was the method, and the copy in TCRdb shows in-frame clones only, minus some. The sample includes 180,000 or so clones, more than 75% of them seen just once. The specimen was peripheral blood, collected 28 days after the second AZD1222 dose. These TCRs come from an adult who received the AZD1222 COVID-19 vaccine. The CDR3 runs from the conserved cysteine through the conserved F or W. Each record gives: J gene, V gene, clone size, D gene, CDR3 DNA, CDR3 protein. The D gene is left open where the match is weak. Some rows mark clone size as missing; the rest say once, few, many or name a class of expanded clone.

TRBJ1-5 TRBV10-3 - - TGTGCCATCAGTGAGTCGTCGGGTAGGCGAGGGAGTCAGCCCCAGCATTTT CAISESSGRRGSQPQHF
TRBJ1-5 TRBV3-1/TRBV3-2 - - TGTGCCAGCAGCCAGGACTCAGGCACCAATCAGCCCCAGCATTTT CASSQDSGTNQPQHF
TRBJ2-3 TRBV19 - TRBD2 TGTGCCAGTAGTATCTCTCTTTTTAGCGGGAGCGACACAGATACGCAGTATTTT CASSISLFSGSDTDTQYF
TRBJ1-3 TRBV18 - - TGTGCCAGCTCACCTCCCATGGGTTCTGGAAACACCATATATTTT CASSPPMGSGNTIYF
TRBJ2-4 TRBV27 - - TGTGCCAGCAGCTCACCGGGACCCGGAGGCATTCAGTACTTC CASSSPGPGGIQYF
TRBJ2-7 TRBV1 - - TGCACCAGCAGCGCAGGGACAGGGCCTCCGTACGAGCAGTACTTC CTSSAGTGPPYEQYF
TRBJ2-7 TRBV10-3 - TRBD2 TGTGCCATCAGTGCCTTTGAGGGAGGGGAGTCAGAGCAGTACTTC CAISAFEGGESEQYF
TRBJ2-7 TRBV28 - - TGTGCCAGCAGGGGCGGGATCTCCTACGAGCAGTACTTC CASRGGISYEQYF
TRBJ2-2 TRBV4-3 - TRBD2 TGCGCCAGCAGCCAAGTCCCAGGGACTAAGCTGTTTTTT CASSQVPGTKLFF
TRBJ1-4 TRBV4-3 - - TGCGCCAGCAGCCAAGATGAGGGACGGGGTGGTGAAAAACTGTTTTTT CASSQDEGRGGEKLFF
TRBJ1-1 TRBV5-4 - - TGTGCCAGCAGCCCCGCGGGGGCGCGGAACACTGAAGCTTTCTTT CASSPAGARNTEAFF
TRBJ2-7 TRBV5-1 - TRBD1 TGCGCCAGCACCAGGGACAGCCCCTCCTACGAGCAGTACTTC CASTRDSPSYEQYF
TRBJ1-2 TRBV27 - - TGTGCCAGCATGGAGGGGCCTAACTATGGCTACACCTTC CASMEGPNYGYTF
TRBJ2-7 TRBV4-3 - TRBD2 TGCGCCAGCAGCCAAGACTCGGGAGGGCCGCGGGAGCAGTACTTC CASSQDSGGPREQYF
TRBJ2-7 TRBV6-5 - TRBD1 TGTGCCAGCAGCAACAGGGGGCACAACGAGCAGTACTTC CASSNRGHNEQYF
TRBJ2-7 TRBV28 - - TGTGCCAGCAGTCAAGAGGTCCGGGACGAGCAGTACTTC CASSQEVRDEQYF
TRBJ1-2 TRBV9 - - TGTGCCAGCAGCGTTGACGGAAACTATGGCTACACCTTC CASSVDGNYGYTF
TRBJ2-5 TRBV2 - - TGTGCCAGCAGTGACGAAGAGACCCAGTACTTC CASSDEETQYF
TRBJ2-7 TRBV19 few TRBD2 TGTGCCAGTAGTAACCCGGGGGAGGGTAGCGCCTACGAGCAGTACTTC CASSNPGEGSAYEQYF
TRBJ1-3 TRBV23-1 - - TGCGCCAGCAGTCAATCGGCTGGGCGCGACAAGAGCTCTGGAAACACCATATATTTT CASSQSAGRDKSSGNTIYF
TRBJ2-3 TRBV3-1/TRBV3-2 - TRBD2 TGTGCCAGCAGCCCCTGGACTAGCGGGGCAGATACGCAGTATTTT CASSPWTSGADTQYF
TRBJ2-7 TRBV2 - TRBD2 TGTGCCAGCAGTGAACTAGCGGGAGTCGAGCAGTACTTC CASSELAGVEQYF
TRBJ1-6 TRBV29-1 - TRBD1 TGCAGCGTTGGGGACAGGGAAAATTCACCCCTCCACTTT CSVGDRENSPLHF
TRBJ1-1 TRBV11-3 - - TGTGCCAGCAGCTTGACCGGGCCGCCAAGTGGTGAAGCTTTCTTT CASSLTGPPSGEAFF
TRBJ2-1 TRBV5-1 - - TGCGCCAGCAGCTTGGGGGGAAATGAGCAGTTCTTC CASSLGGNEQFF
TRBJ2-6 TRBV18 - - TGTGCCAGCTCACCACAGGGGAGTCGGCCAGCTGGGGCCAACGTCCTGACTTTC CASSPQGSRPAGANVLTF
TRBJ2-7 TRBV6-5 - - TGTGCCAGCAGGGAGGACGGGGGCTCCTACGAGCAGTACTTC CASREDGGSYEQYF
TRBJ1-5 TRBV12-3/TRBV12-4 - TRBD1 TGTGCCAGCAGTCCAGAGACAGGGCAGCCCCAGCATTTT CASSPETGQPQHF
TRBJ1-2 TRBV30 - TRBD1 TGTGCCTGGAGTGGCACAGGGGGCGCCTACGGCTACACCTTC CAWSGTGGAYGYTF
TRBJ2-5 TRBV16 - - TGTGCCAGCAGCCAAGAGAGCCTTTTGACCCAGTACTTC CASSQESLLTQYF
TRBJ1-1 TRBV10-3 - - TGTGCCATCAGTGGGACAGCCGACACTGAAGCTTTCTTT CAISGTADTEAFF
TRBJ2-5 TRBV30 - - TGTGCCTGGAGTGTGAATCAAGAGACCCAGTACTTC CAWSVNQETQYF
TRBJ1-4 TRBV28 few - TGTGCCAGCAGCCCCCCGCAGGGTAGTGAAAAACTGTTTTTT CASSPPQGSEKLFF
TRBJ1-5 TRBV27 - TRBD1 TGTGCCAGCAGTGACGGGACAGGGGGTAATCAGCCCCAGCATTTT CASSDGTGGNQPQHF
TRBJ1-4 TRBV28 - - TGTGCCAGCAGTCAGGGGCGCGGATCTAATGAAAAACTGTTTTTT CASSQGRGSNEKLFF
TRBJ1-1 TRBV9 - - TGTGCCAGCAGCGTAGGTGTTGGGGGGAACACTGAAGCTTTCTTT CASSVGVGGNTEAFF
TRBJ2-7 TRBV5-1 - - TGCGCCAGCAGCCCGGGAAGTGGGGGGGCCCACGAGCAGTACTTC CASSPGSGGAHEQYF
TRBJ2-1 TRBV3-1/TRBV3-2 - TRBD2 TGTGCCAGCAGCGGGGAGGGTTGGGCCTTCTACAATGAGCAGTTCTTC CASSGEGWAFYNEQFF
TRBJ2-7 TRBV9 once - TGTGCCAGCAGCGTAGAGGACTGGCCCTACGAGCAGTACTTC CASSVEDWPYEQYF
TRBJ2-1 TRBV5-1 - - TGCGCCAGCAGCTTTAGATTTGGGGGGTACAATGAGCAGTTCTTC CASSFRFGGYNEQFF
TRBJ2-1 TRBV7-2 - - TGTGCCAGCAGCTTATATGAAGAGCGCCCCTACAATGAGCAGTTCTTC CASSLYEERPYNEQFF
TRBJ2-7 TRBV30 - - TGTGCCTGCCGGGGGCTATCCTACGAGCAGTACTTC CACRGLSYEQYF
TRBJ1-1 TRBV7-2 - - TGTGCCAGCAGCTTAGCACACCTGAACACTGAAGCTTTCTTT CASSLAHLNTEAFF
TRBJ2-1 TRBV19 once TRBD2 TGTGCCAGTAGTATAGGGACTAGCGGGAGGGTCCACTACAATGAGCAGTTCTTC CASSIGTSGRVHYNEQFF
TRBJ1-1 TRBV10-3 - - TGTGCCATCAGTGAGTCAGGGAGGAACACTGAAGCTTTCTTT CAISESGRNTEAFF
TRBJ1-2 TRBV4-1 few TRBD1 TGCGCCAGCAGCTCGAGGACAGGGACTAACTATGGCTACACCTTC CASSSRTGTNYGYTF
TRBJ2-7 TRBV28 - TRBD2 TGTGCCAGCAGTCTAGCGGATTACGAGCAGTACTTC CASSLADYEQYF
TRBJ2-3 TRBV5-1 - TRBD2 TGCGCCAGCAGCGCCGGACTAGTAGTTGGAGATACGCAGTATTTT CASSAGLVVGDTQYF